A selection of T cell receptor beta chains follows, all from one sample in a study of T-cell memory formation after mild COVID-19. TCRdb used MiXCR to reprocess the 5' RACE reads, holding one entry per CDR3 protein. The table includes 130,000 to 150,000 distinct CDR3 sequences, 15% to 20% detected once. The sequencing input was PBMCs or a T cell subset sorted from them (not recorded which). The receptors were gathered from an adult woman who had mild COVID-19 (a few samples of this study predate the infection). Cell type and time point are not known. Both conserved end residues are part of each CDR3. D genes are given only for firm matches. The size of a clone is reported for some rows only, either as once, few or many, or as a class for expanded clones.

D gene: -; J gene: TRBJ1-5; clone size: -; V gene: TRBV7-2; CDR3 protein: CASSPRMGPQHF; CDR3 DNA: TGTGCCAGCAGCCCCCGGATGGGGCCCCAGCATTTT
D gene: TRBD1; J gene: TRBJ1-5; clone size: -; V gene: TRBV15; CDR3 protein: CATSRDQGDAGGPQHF; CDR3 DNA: TGTGCCACCAGCAGAGATCAGGGGGACGCCGGAGGGCCCCAGCATTTT
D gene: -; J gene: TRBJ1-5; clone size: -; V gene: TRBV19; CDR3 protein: CASSQSSWDISNQPQHF; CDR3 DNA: TGTGCCAGTAGCCAATCGTCATGGGACATTTCTAATCAGCCCCAGCATTTT
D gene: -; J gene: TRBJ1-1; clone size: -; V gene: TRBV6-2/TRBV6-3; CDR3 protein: CASSYSRGTEAFF; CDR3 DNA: TGTGCCAGCAGTTACTCGAGGGGCACTGAAGCTTTCTTT
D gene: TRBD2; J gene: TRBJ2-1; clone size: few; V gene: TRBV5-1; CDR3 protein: CASRPSSGNYNEQFF; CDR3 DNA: TGCGCCAGCAGACCTTCTAGCGGGAACTACAATGAGCAGTTCTTC
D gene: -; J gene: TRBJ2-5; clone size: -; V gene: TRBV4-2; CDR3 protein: CASSPARGQQETQYF; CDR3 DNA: TGTGCCAGCAGCCCCGCCCGTGGGCAGCAAGAGACCCAGTACTTC
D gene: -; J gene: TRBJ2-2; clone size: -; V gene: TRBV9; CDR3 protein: CASSPEVALGTGELFF; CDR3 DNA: TGTGCCAGCAGCCCAGAGGTAGCTTTGGGCACCGGGGAGCTGTTTTTT
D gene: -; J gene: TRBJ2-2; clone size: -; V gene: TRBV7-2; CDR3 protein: CASSLSGVGTGELFF; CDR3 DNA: TGTGCCAGCAGCTTATCGGGAGTGGGCACCGGGGAGCTGTTTTTT
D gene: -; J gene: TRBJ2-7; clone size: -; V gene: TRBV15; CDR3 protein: CATSTLVGGDEQYF; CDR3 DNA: TGTGCCACCAGCACCTTAGTGGGCGGGGATGAGCAGTACTTC
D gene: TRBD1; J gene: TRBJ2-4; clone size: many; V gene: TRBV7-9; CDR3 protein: CASGTDRRRVQYF; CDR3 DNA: TGTGCCAGCGGGACGGACAGGCGCCGGGTTCAGTACTTC
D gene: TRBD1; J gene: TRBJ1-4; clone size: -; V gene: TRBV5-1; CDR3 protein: CASSSSGGNEKLFF; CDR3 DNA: TGCGCCAGCAGCTCTTCAGGGGGCAATGAAAAACTGTTTTTT
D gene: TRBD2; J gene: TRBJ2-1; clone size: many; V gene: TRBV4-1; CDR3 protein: CASSPIAGGLNEQFF; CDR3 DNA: TGCGCCAGCAGCCCCATAGCGGGGGGCCTCAATGAGCAGTTCTTC
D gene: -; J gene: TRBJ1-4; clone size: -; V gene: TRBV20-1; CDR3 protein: CSALGPNEKLFF; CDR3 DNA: TGCAGTGCTTTAGGGCCTAATGAAAAACTGTTTTTT
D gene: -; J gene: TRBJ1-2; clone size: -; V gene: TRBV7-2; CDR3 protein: CASSKEGSSVYGYTF; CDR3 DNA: TGTGCCAGCAGCAAAGAGGGCAGCTCAGTCTATGGCTACACCTTC
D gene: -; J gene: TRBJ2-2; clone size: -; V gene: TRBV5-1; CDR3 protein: CASSLPRGQIAGELFF; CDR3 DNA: TGCGCCAGCAGCTTGCCGCGGGGACAGATCGCCGGGGAGCTGTTTTTT